This T cell receptor (beta chain) was documented in a study of T cells after yellow fever vaccination. Trimming took 4 bases from V and 5 from J, leaving 9 bases between them. Germline V gene data show CDR1 as ENHRY and CDR2 as SYGVKD. The CDR3 totals 12 residues. For TCR, cDNA came from 5'RACE template switching, which added a universal primer site and UMIs. TCRdb recomputed calls from the 5' RACE reads with MiXCR, one row per CDR3 protein. The sample yields 300,000 or so distinct CDR3 sequences, about an eighth seen once. This clonotype has a handful of counts. The gene calls are TRBV10-3 and TRBJ2-7; D unresolved. This TCR was sampled from a man aged 30-40 years who received the YFV17D yellow fever vaccine. The source was CD4+ T cells sorted from PBMCs, collected 45 days after the yellow fever booster vaccination. The CDR3 region has the DNA TGTGCCATCAGTGGTGCCAGCCACGAGCAGTACTTC. It codes for CAISGASHEQYF.